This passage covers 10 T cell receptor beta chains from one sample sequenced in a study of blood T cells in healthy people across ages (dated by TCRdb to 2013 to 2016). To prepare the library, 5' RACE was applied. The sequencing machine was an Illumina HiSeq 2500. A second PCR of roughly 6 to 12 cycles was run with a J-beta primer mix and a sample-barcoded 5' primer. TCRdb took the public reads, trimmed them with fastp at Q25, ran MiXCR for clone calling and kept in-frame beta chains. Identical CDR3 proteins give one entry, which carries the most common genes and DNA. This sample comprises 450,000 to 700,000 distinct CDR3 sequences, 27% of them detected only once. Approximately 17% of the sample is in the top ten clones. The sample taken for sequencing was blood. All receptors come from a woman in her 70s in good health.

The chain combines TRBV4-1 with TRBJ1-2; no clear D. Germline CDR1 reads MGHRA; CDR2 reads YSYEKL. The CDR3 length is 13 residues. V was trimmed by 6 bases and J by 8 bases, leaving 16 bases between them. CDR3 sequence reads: CASRHANDWGYTF. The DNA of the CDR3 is TGCGCCAGCAGACACGCCAATGATTGGGGCTACACCTTC.

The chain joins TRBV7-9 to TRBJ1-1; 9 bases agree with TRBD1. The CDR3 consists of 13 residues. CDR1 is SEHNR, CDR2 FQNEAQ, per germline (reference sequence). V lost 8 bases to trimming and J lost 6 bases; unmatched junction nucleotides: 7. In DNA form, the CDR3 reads TGTGCCAGCGAGAGACAGGGGGGACCTGAAGCTTTCTTT. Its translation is CASERQGGPEAFF. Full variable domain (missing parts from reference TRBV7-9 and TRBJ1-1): DTGVSQNPRHKITKRGQNVTFRCDPISEHNRLYWYRQTLGQGPEFLTYFQNEAQLEKSRLLSDRFSAERPKGSFSTLEIQRTEQGDSAMYLCASERQGGPEAFFGQGTRLTVV.

The CDR3 nucleotides read TGTGCCAGCAGTTTAATAGGATTCCAAGAGACCCAGTACTTC. Protein product: CASSLIGFQETQYF. The chain links TRBV7-9 to TRBJ2-5, with D unresolved. CDR3 length: 14 residues. Germline values: CDR1 SEHNR, CDR2 FQNEAQ (reference sequence). Trimming left V 6 bases short and J 1 base short, with 12 bases between.

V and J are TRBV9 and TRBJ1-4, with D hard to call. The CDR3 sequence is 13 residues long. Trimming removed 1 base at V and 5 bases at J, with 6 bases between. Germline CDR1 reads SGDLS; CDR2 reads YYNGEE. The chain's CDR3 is CASSVRLNEKLFF. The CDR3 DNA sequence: TGTGCCAGCAGCGTAAGGTTGAATGAAAAACTGTTTTTT.

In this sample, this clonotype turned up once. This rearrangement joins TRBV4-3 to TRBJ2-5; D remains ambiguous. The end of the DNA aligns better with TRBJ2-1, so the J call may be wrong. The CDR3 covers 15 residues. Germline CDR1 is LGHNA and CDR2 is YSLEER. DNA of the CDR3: TGCGCCAGCAGCGATTTGGGTGGTATCTACAATGAGCAGTTCTTC. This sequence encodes CASSDLGGIYNEQFF.

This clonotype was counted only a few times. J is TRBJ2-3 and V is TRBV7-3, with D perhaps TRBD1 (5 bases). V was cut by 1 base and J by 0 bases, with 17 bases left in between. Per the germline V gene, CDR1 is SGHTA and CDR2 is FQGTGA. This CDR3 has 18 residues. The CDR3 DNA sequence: TGTGCCAGCAGCTTAAGGGGCGGTTCAACCTCTAGCACAGATACGCAGTATTTT. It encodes CASSLRGGSTSSTDTQYF.

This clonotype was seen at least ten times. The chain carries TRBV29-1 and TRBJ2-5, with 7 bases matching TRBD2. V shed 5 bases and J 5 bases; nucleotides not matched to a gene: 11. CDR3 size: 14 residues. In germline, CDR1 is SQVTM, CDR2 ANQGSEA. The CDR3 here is CSVRASSGGETQYF. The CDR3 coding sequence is TGCAGCGTTAGGGCTAGCTCGGGAGGCGAGACCCAGTACTTC.

The CDR3 is CSVWTGGETQYF. CDR3 bases: TGCAGCGTGTGGACAGGGGGAGAGACCCAGTACTTC. The chain combines TRBV29-1 with TRBJ2-5, with 10 bases lining up with TRBD1. The CDR3 extends over 12 amino acids. Germline V gene sequence: CDR1 SQVTM, CDR2 ANQGSEA. The trim removed 6 bases at V and 4 bases at J, leaving 2 bases unmatched. Looking up the rest from reference TRBV29-1 and TRBJ2-5 gives the full variable domain: SAVISQKPSRDICQRGTSLTIQCQVDSQVTMMFWYRQQPGQSLTLIATANQGSEATYESGFVIDKFPISRPNLTFSTLTVSNMSPEDSSIYLCSVWTGGETQYFGPGTRLLVL.

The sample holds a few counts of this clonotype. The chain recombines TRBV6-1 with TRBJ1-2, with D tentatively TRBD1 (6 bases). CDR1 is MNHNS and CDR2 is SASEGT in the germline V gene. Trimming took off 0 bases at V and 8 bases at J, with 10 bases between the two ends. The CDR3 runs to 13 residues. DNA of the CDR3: TGTGCCAGCAGTGAAGCGGCAGGGGCCGGCTACACCTTC. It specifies CASSEAAGAGYTF.

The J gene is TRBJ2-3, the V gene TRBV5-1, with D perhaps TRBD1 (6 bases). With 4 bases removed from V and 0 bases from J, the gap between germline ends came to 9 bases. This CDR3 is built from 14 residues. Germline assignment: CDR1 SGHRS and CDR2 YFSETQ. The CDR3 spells CASSPDSSTDTQYF. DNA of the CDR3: TGCGCCAGCAGCCCGGACAGTAGCACAGATACGCAGTATTTT.